This passage covers 12 T cell receptor beta chains from one sample sequenced in a study of cytomegalovirus exposure and HLA in healthy donors. With 60 Vbeta and 13 Jbeta primers, the PCR was carried out. Using immunoSEQ multiplex PCR, the repertoire was profiled, and TCRdb retains in-frame clones only, with some absent. The sample consists of under 200,000 clones, roughly 71% of them appearing once. The specimen sequenced was PBMCs. The receptors here all came from a woman aged 50 to 60 in good health and CMV-seropositive.

This clone was counted once. This chain uses TRBV7-8 with TRBJ1-1, with 7 bases that match TRBD1. CDR3 size: 14 residues. Per the germline V gene, CDR1 is SGHVS and CDR2 is FQNEAQ. V trimming: 6 bases; J trimming: 6 bases; junction bases outside the gene matches: 10. The CDR3 is CASRPETGFAEAFF. The DNA for the CDR3 is TGTGCCAGCAGGCCAGAGACAGGGTTCGCTGAAGCTTTCTTT.

The chain links TRBV19 to TRBJ2-7, with TRBD2 matching over 9 bases. This CDR3 is 16 amino acids long. Per the germline V gene, CDR1 is LNHDA and CDR2 is SQIVND (reference sequence). V shed 4 bases, J shed 2 bases, and the junction held 9 bases outside the gene matches. The CDR3 region is CASSTIAGGNPYEQYF. DNA for the CDR3: TGTGCCAGTAGTACCATCGCGGGGGGGAACCCCTACGAGCAGTACTTC.

The V gene is TRBV6-5, the J gene TRBJ1-1, with 8 bases aligning to TRBD1. Germline CDR1 and CDR2: MNHEY and SVGAGI. CDR3 length: 13 amino acids. The V segment lost 5 bases and the J segment 4 bases; nucleotides outside the gene matches: 3. CDR3 amino acids: CASSQTGVTEAFF. As DNA, the CDR3 is TGTGCCAGCAGTCAGACAGGGGTCACTGAAGCTTTCTTT.

The rearrangement uses TRBV6-1 and TRBJ1-1; unclear D gene. This CDR3 comprises 11 residues. CDR1 is MNHNS, CDR2 SASEGT, per germline. Trimming removed 8 bases at V and 1 base at J, with 5 bases between. This CDR3 reads CASVKNTEAFF. The CDR3 DNA sequence: TGTGCCAGCGTCAAGAACACTGAAGCTTTCTTT.

This sequence joins TRBV10-3 and TRBJ1-6, with D possibly TRBD1 on 6 matching bases. Trimming pared 8 bases from V and 7 bases from J, leaving 12 bases between. The V gene's germline CDR1 is ENHRY and CDR2 SYGVKD. The CDR3 runs to 13 residues. The CDR3 spells CAIRAGANSPLHF. CDR3 coding DNA: TGTGCCATCCGGGCGGGGGCAAATTCACCCCTCCACTTT.

The chain has TRBV6-6 and TRBJ2-5, with 11 bases matching TRBD2. With V trimmed by 8 bases and J by 0 bases, 2 bases remained unmatched. Germline assignment: CDR1 MNHNY and CDR2 SVGAGI (reference sequence). The CDR3 runs to 14 residues. DNA for the CDR3: TGTGCCAGCGGGGGACTAGCGGACCAAGAGACCCAGTACTTC. Encoded protein: CASGGLADQETQYF.

The rearrangement links TRBV19 to TRBJ2-3, with 11 bases aligning to TRBD2. Germline assignment: CDR1 LNHDA and CDR2 SQIVND (reference sequence). CDR3 length equals 16 residues. Trimming removed 4 bases from V and 4 bases from J; junction bases left unmatched: 7. CDR3 residues: CASSKVAGGPADTQYF. The CDR3 bases are TGTGCCAGTAGTAAAGTAGCGGGGGGGCCCGCAGATACGCAGTATTTT.

The V and J genes are TRBV19 and TRBJ1-4; the D is unclear. Trimming removed 6 bases from V and 0 bases from J, with 11 bases in between. Germline CDR1 is LNHDA and CDR2 is SQIVND (reference sequence). The CDR3 covers 15 residues. The CDR3 nucleotides are TGTGCCAGTAGGGAGACGGGTGCAACTAATGAAAAACTGTTTTTT. Its translation: CASRETGATNEKLFF.

V gene TRBV5-1 combines with J gene TRBJ1-1; the D is unclear. This CDR3 is built from 15 residues. Germline loops: CDR1 SGHRS, CDR2 YFSETQ. V lost 2 bases and J 6 bases, leaving 17 bases between the germline ends. CDR3 nucleotide sequence: TGCGCCAGCAGCTTAGACACGGTCGGTTCGGCTGAAGCTTTCTTT. Translating gives CASSLDTVGSAEAFF.

The CDR3 DNA follows: TGTGCCAGCAGGGCTACACAGGATCTTCCTGGAAACACCATATATTTT. This codes for CASRATQDLPGNTIYF. The V gene is TRBV28, the J gene TRBJ1-3; the D gene is possibly TRBD1 (5 bases). The CDR3 consists of 16 residues. Trimming took 6 bases from V and 2 from J, leaving 17 bases between them. Per germline, CDR1 MDHEN and CDR2 SYDVKM.

The chain combines TRBV6-5 with TRBJ1-6; D gene unclear. Looked up from germline, CDR1 is MNHEY and CDR2 is SVGAGI. V lost 5 bases, J lost 7 bases, and 12 bases lay in between. The CDR3 length is 14 residues. The CDR3 loop is CASSASRENSPLHF. For the CDR3, the DNA is TGTGCCAGCAGTGCGTCCCGGGAGAATTCACCCCTCCACTTT.

This clone was recorded a few times. The sample has other DNA sequences that encode this CDR3 too. The chain employs TRBV9 and TRBJ2-1; the match to TRBD2 covers 7 bases. Per the germline V gene, CDR1 is SGDLS and CDR2 is YYNGEE. The CDR3 has 15 amino acids. The trim removed 2 bases at V and 4 bases at J, leaving 6 bases unmatched. CDR3 DNA: TGTGCCAGCAGCGTTGCGGGGGACTCGTACAATGAGCAGTTCTTC. Translating it yields CASSVAGDSYNEQFF.